Here is one TCR beta chain with its context. This clone appeared a few times. Its target antigen remains unknown. No base qualities exist here, and no much larger clone lies one base off it. The library was built by means of the immunoSEQ multiplex PCR assay. DNA from the cultured, isolated CD4+ T cells was subjected to TCR beta CDR3 sequencing. Per the source publication's procedure: Non-productive TCR sequences were removed and reads were trimmed to the CDR3 region, keeping CDR3s of at least 7 amino acids. The MANAFEST web app was used to pick out antigen-specific clonotypes by comparing their expansion in peptide wells with that in reference cultures. For clones to be considered positive, expansion at FDR<0.05 versus reference and all other wells, an odds ratio above 5, and a frequency above 0.1% in two replicate wells were required. A clonotype was defined as cross-reactive if the clonotype was significantly expanded both in SARS-CoV-2 spike wells and in at least one common cold coronavirus spike condition. CDR3 similarity was assessed by Levenshtein distance with the stringdist R package, and unrooted trees were built with ape in R 3.6.1. As stored in TCRdb, this immuneACCESS dataset retains in-frame rearrangements with V and J assigned. A fraction of the clones does not appear; measured against another copy, unresolved V genes explain less than half of the discrepancy, and the remainder lacks a known reason. V, J and clone size are those of that table, while D and trimming were read from the DNA. For this sample there are approximately 28,000 clones; 75% to 80% appear just once. Roughly 6.5% of the sample is taken by the ten largest.

From the cysteine up to the phenylalanine, the CDR3 has a length of 13 residues. Of all the DNA, just the CDR3 is kept, 39 bases in frame from base 1. V is cut back by 5 bases and J by 13 bases, with 8 bases in the junction unmatched. The data are from a study of vaccination effects on CD4 cells after COVID-19 (dated by TCRdb to between 2020 and 2023). As for the study more broadly: Across the study, the median time from the second dose to post-vaccine sampling was 72 days (range 14 to 241). SARS-CoV-2 spike-specific CD4+ TCR repertoires from before and after mRNA vaccination were compared in COVID-19 convalescent patients and in infection-naive vaccine recipients. The full study included 9 to 10 COVID-19 convalescent patients and several SARS-CoV-2-naive healthy vaccine recipients. Cultures from other donors in the study were sequenced with the Oncomine TCR Beta short-read assay on an Illumina iSeq 100. Findings and caveats that apply to the study as a whole: Among healthy vaccine recipients, nearly all vaccine-induced clones were SARS-CoV-2 mono-reactive, and just 1 of 255 was cross-reactive with common cold coronaviruses. The study was limited by a small number of convalescent patients, and early post-infection timepoints were lacking. At late post-vaccination timepoints, both infection-induced and vaccine-induced clones showed marked clonal contraction, consistent with waning T cell responses.

In the ViraFEST assay, PBMC were stimulated with viral peptide pools, and TCR sequencing was then used to find antigen-specific CD4+ T cell clonotypes based on their expansion. After 10 to 11 days of culture, CD4+ T cells were isolated with the EasySep CD4+ T cell isolation kit. Each participant got two doses of an mRNA SARS-CoV-2 vaccine, either BNT162b2 or mRNA-1273. The absence of prior SARS-CoV-2 infection in healthy vaccine recipients was confirmed by negative nucleocapsid antibodies before and after vaccination. Some 2.2 million PBMC per well were cultured in IMDM with about 4.6% human AB serum, 10 IU/ml IL-2 and gentamicin, plus 10 ug/ml peptides. On days 3 and 7, half of the culture medium was replaced with fresh IL-2-containing medium. Unless otherwise noted, each peptide stimulation condition was cultured in triplicate wells. Using Ficoll-Paque Plus gradient centrifugation, PBMC were separated from whole blood and then either used fresh or cryopreserved at -140C. The overlapping peptide pools covered the spike proteins of SARS-CoV-2 and of the common cold coronaviruses HCoV-NL63, HCoV-OC43 and HCoV-229E. The QIAamp micro DNA kit was used to extract genomic DNA from the cultured CD4+ T cells.

This clonotype was obtained from a human donor who received a COVID-19 vaccine. Some clones in this sample may be carry-over from other donors' samples. Sequences were derived from CD4+ T cells from PBMCs cultured with SARS-CoV-2 spike peptides, sampled after COVID-19 vaccination. The sample's cell subset or site label, in plain terms: SARS-CoV-2 spike overlapping peptide pool stimulation. The rearrangement combines TRBV12-3 or TRBV12-4 with TRBJ1-6; 7 junctional bases match TRBD1. The bases read TGTGCCAGCAGTGACCGGACAGGCGGCCCCCTCCACTTT. This gives the protein CASSDRTGGPLHF.